The 24 T cell receptor beta chains listed next were all sequenced from one sample in a study of T cell repertoires in cytomegalovirus infection. TCRdb processed the reads anew with MiXCR; each CDR3 protein has one entry. Of 450,000 to 650,000 distinct CDR3 sequences in the sample, around 27% were seen once. Sequencing was performed on PBMCs. The origin of the receptors is a human donor in good health (CMV status not recorded). Some clones in this sample may be carry-over from other donors' samples.

The J gene is TRBJ2-5, the V gene TRBV6-5, with 13 bases fitting TRBD2. CDR3 length: 17 residues. Trimming at V came to 5 bases and at J to 5 bases, leaving 11 bases not matched to a gene. The germline CDR1 and CDR2 sequences are MNHEY and SVGAGI. Here the CDR3 reads CASSGPGLAGWGETQYF. The CDR3 coding sequence is TGTGCCAGCAGTGGGCCGGGACTAGCGGGGTGGGGTGAGACCCAGTACTTC.

In its sample, this clonotype was seen a few times. The rearrangement links TRBV7-2 to TRBJ2-7; no clear D. Germline loops: CDR1 SGHTA, CDR2 FQGNSA. The germline V and J ends were trimmed by 2 bases and 2 bases, with 13 bases remaining between them. This CDR3 region has 15 residues. CDR3 loop: CASSLSRITPYEQYV. DNA of the CDR3: TGTGCCAGCAGCTTATCCAGGATCACCCCCTACGAGCAGTACGTC.

This chain uses TRBV5-6 with TRBJ1-1, with 10 nucleotides matching TRBD1. V gave up 4 bases and J gave up 10 bases; unmatched junction bases: 10. The germline gives CDR1 SGHDT, CDR2 YYEEEE. This CDR3 has 14 residues. In DNA form, the CDR3 reads TGTGCCAGCAGCACCGCTCCGGGACAGGGGACAGCTTTCTTT. This sequence encodes CASSTAPGQGTAFF.

In this sample, this clonotype turned up a few times. V and J are TRBV6-5 and TRBJ1-3, with D perhaps matching TRBD1 (5 bases). V was cut by 6 bases and J by 2 bases, with 5 bases left in between. This CDR3 is built from 12 residues. Germline loops: CDR1 MNHEY, CDR2 SVGAGI. The CDR3 nucleotides read TGTGCCAGCAGGGGACCTGGAAACACCATATATTTT. Translation gives CASRGPGNTIYF.

The V and J genes are TRBV30 and TRBJ1-2; D remains ambiguous. The CDR3 runs to 11 residues. Looked up from germline, CDR1 is GTSNPN and CDR2 is SVGIG (reference sequence). Trimming removed 3 bases at V and 7 bases at J, with 9 bases between. This CDR3 reads CAWRDSVGYTF. As DNA, the CDR3 is TGTGCCTGGAGGGATTCCGTTGGCTACACCTTC.

The table lists this clonotype with a few counts. The chain links TRBV4-3 to TRBJ2-3; TRBD1 agrees at 12 bases. Germline values: CDR1 LGHNA, CDR2 YSLEER. There are 16 residues in the CDR3. Germline trimming cut 0 bases from V and 5 bases from J; bases unmatched to any gene: 3. As DNA, the CDR3 is TGCGCCAGCAGCCAAGAAGGGACAGGGGGCCAAGATACGCAGTATTTT. It yields the protein CASSQEGTGGQDTQYF.

This chain connects TRBV7-3 to TRBJ2-7; D unresolved. The CDR3 loop spans 13 amino acids. V dropped 5 bases and J dropped 6 bases, with 14 bases sitting between them. The germline CDR1 and CDR2 sequences are SGHTA and FQGTGA. The CDR3 nucleotides are TGTGCCAGCAGCCATCCCCCGGCGGCCGAGCAGTACTTC. Its translation is CASSHPPAAEQYF.

This clonotype was recorded many times. The chain carries TRBV4-1 and TRBJ1-4; D is uncertain. The ends were cut back, 1 base at V and 0 bases at J, with 12 bases in the middle. The CDR3 spans 17 residues. Germline CDR1 and CDR2: MGHRA and YSYEKL. For the CDR3, the DNA is TGCGCCAGCAGCCAAGGAGGCAGCCACGCAACTAATGAAAAACTGTTTTTT. It translates to CASSQGGSHATNEKLFF.

This clonotype has more than one count but fewer than ten. The rearrangement uses TRBV14 and TRBJ1-2; 7 bases map to TRBD1. The CDR3 is made up of 15 amino acids. Germline CDR1 reads SGHDN; CDR2 reads FVKESK. V dropped 1 base and J dropped 4; count of bases not matched to a gene: 6. The DNA of the CDR3 is TGTGCCAGCAGCCAAGGGGACAGCTTAACCTATGGCTACACCTTC. Translated, it gives CASSQGDSLTYGYTF.

The chain is built from TRBV7-9 and TRBJ2-7; TRBD1 is a possible D gene (6 bases). CDR1 SEHNR and CDR2 FQNEAQ come from the germline V gene (reference sequence). V lost 8 bases and J lost 1, with 12 bases in between. CDR3 size: 13 residues. DNA of the CDR3: TGTGCCAGCGGAACAGGGCCATCCTACGAGCAGTACGTC. Amino acids: CASGTGPSYEQYV.

This rearrangement joins TRBV29-1 to TRBJ2-6; 9 positions agree with TRBD1. Germline CDR1 reads SQVTM; CDR2 reads ANQGSEA. The CDR3 loop spans 17 amino acids. V was clipped by 5 bases and J by 4 bases; unmatched bases: 12. The CDR3 protein is CSVTAGTGMGGANVLTF. CDR3 bases: TGCAGCGTTACGGCCGGGACAGGGATGGGAGGGGCCAACGTCCTGACTTTC.

The chain has TRBV6-6 and TRBJ2-1; D perhaps matches TRBD2 (6 bases). Germline CDR1 is MNHNY and CDR2 is SVGAGI (reference sequence). CDR3 length: 15 residues. V dropped 5 bases and J dropped 0 bases, with 11 bases sitting between them. The CDR3 sequence: CASSNAGSSYNEQFF. As DNA, the CDR3 is TGTGCCAGCAGTAACGCGGGGAGCTCCTACAATGAGCAGTTCTTC.

This clonotype has a count of ten or more. The chain couples TRBV7-2 to TRBJ2-2; D assignment may be TRBD1 or TRBD2 (5 bases each). The CDR3 spans 14 residues. Germline-derived CDR1 and CDR2 are SGHTA and FQGNSA. The V end lost 1 base, the J end lost 5 bases, and 8 bases lay between the germline ends. CDR3 region: CASSLVGTTGELFF. The DNA of the CDR3 is TGTGCCAGCAGCTTAGTTGGGACGACCGGGGAGCTGTTTTTT.

This clonotype has a handful of counts. CDR3 amino acids: CASSYTAERYGYTF. The CDR3 nucleotides are TGTGCCAGTAGTTACACAGCCGAACGTTATGGCTACACCTTC. This chain joins TRBV19 and TRBJ1-2; D is unresolved. V was shortened by 5 bases and J by 5 bases, with 15 bases between the two germline ends. The germline V gene has CDR1 LNHDA and CDR2 SQIVND (reference sequence). The CDR3 consists of 14 residues. The full variable domain, in which reference TRBV19 and TRBJ1-2 provide the parts outside the CDR3, is DGGITQSPKYLFRKEGQNVTLSCEQNLNHDAMYWYRQDPGQGLRLIYYSQIVNDFQKGDIAEGYSVSREKKESFPLTVTSAQKNPTAFYLCASSYTAERYGYTFGSGTRLTVV.

The chain couples TRBV28 to TRBJ1-6; D is undetermined. Trimming left V 6 bases short and J 4 bases short, with 7 bases between. CDR1 MDHEN and CDR2 SYDVKM come from the germline V gene. This CDR3 is 13 amino acids long. In nucleotides, the CDR3 is TGTGCCAGCAGCACCGGGTATAATTCACCCCTCCACTTT. It specifies CASSTGYNSPLHF. Supplemented by reference TRBV28 and TRBJ1-6, the full variable domain reads DVKVTQSSRYLVKRTGEKVFLECVQDMDHENMFWYRQDPGLGLRLIYFSYDVKMKEKGDIPEGYSVSREKKERFSLILESASTNQTSMYLCASSTGYNSPLHFGNGTRLTVT.

The rearrangement links TRBV12-3 or TRBV12-4 to TRBJ2-1; possibly TRBD2 for D (6 bases). Trimming pared 1 base from V and 9 bases from J, leaving 16 bases between. The CDR3 totals 15 residues. The CDR3 protein is CASSLEFVRRGEQFF. CDR3 DNA sequence: TGTGCCAGCAGTTTAGAATTTGTGAGGAGGGGTGAGCAGTTCTTC.

The chain employs TRBV12-3 or TRBV12-4 and TRBJ1-3, with 9 bases identical to TRBD1. The CDR3 spans 15 residues. V was pared by 6 bases and J by 2 bases, with 5 bases of the junction left unmatched. This CDR3 is CASRGTGLTGNTIYF. Here the CDR3 DNA reads TGTGCCAGCAGGGGGACAGGGTTGACTGGAAACACCATATATTTT.

The chain employs TRBV12-3 or TRBV12-4 and TRBJ1-5; 7 bases line up with TRBD1. The CDR3 is 12 amino acids. Trimming at V came to 6 bases and at J to 5 bases, leaving 1 base not matched to a gene. Written as DNA, the CDR3 is TGTGCCAGCAGGGGGACAGATCAGCCCCAGCATTTT. It specifies CASRGTDQPQHF.

This chain uses TRBV6-6 with TRBJ2-2, with TRBD2 matching 11 bases. J gave up 2 bases and V 0 bases, and 5 bases lay outside the gene matches. Germline CDR1 reads MNHNY; CDR2 reads SVGAGI (reference sequence). The CDR3 covers 18 residues. Written as DNA, the CDR3 is TGTGCCAGCAGTTACTCGAGGGGGACTAGCGGAAACACCGGGGAGCTGTTTTTT. The encoded protein is CASSYSRGTSGNTGELFF.

Points on this clonotype: A read error may be the cause here, since a much bigger clone is one base away. V and J are TRBV6-1 and TRBJ2-7; 7 bases agree with TRBD2. CDR3 size: 16 residues. Germline V gene lookup returns CDR1 MNHNS and CDR2 SASEGT. CDR3 DNA sequence: TGTACCAGCAGTGAGGGAGGGCCCGAGGTCGGCTACGAGCAGTACGTC. Protein sequence: CTSSEGGPEVGYEQYV.

This chain links TRBV29-1 with TRBJ1-1; 7 nucleotides agree with TRBD1. CDR3 length: 13 residues. The germline CDR1 and CDR2 sequences are SQVTM and ANQGSEA. With 6 bases clipped from V and 1 base from J, the junction kept 5 bases outside the gene matches. The CDR3 coding sequence is TGCAGCGTCGCTAGACAGGGGAACACTGAAGCTTTCTTT. Protein product: CSVARQGNTEAFF.

The rearrangement joins TRBV5-4 to TRBJ2-3; D might be TRBD1 (5 bases). The germline gives CDR1 SGHNT, CDR2 YYREEE (reference sequence). Trimming shortened V by 8 bases and J by 1 base, and 11 bases separated the two germline ends. CDR3 length: 13 residues. CDR3 residues: CASNAGRTDTQYF. DNA of the CDR3: TGTGCCAGTAACGCAGGGCGCACAGATACGCAGTATTTT.

This clonotype was seen ten or more times. The V call is TRBV7-6, the J call TRBJ2-6; D possibly corresponds to TRBD1 (5 bases). The CDR3 sequence is 18 residues long. The V gene's germline CDR1 is SGHVS and CDR2 FNYEAQ. The germline V and J ends were trimmed by 3 bases and 0 bases, with 15 bases remaining between them. DNA of the CDR3: TGTGCCAGCAGCTTTCCGGCCAGGGAAGACTCTGGGGCCAACGTCCTGACTTTC. Its protein is CASSFPAREDSGANVLTF. The full variable domain, in which reference TRBV7-6 and TRBJ2-6 provide the parts outside the CDR3, is GAGVSQSPRYKVTKRGQDVALRCDPISGHVSLYWYRQALGQGPEFLTYFNYEAQQDKSGLPNDRFSAERPEGSISTLTIQRTEQRDSAMYRCASSFPAREDSGANVLTFGAGSRLTVL.

This clonotype was recorded a few times. V is TRBV6-6 and J is TRBJ2-1, with 9 nucleotides matching TRBD2. In germline, CDR1 is MNHNY, CDR2 SVGAGI (reference sequence). The CDR3 sequence is 17 residues long. Unmatched junction bases numbered 11, after V lost 4 bases and J lost 4 bases. CDR3 protein: CASSLPTGTSIYNEQFF. CDR3 nucleotide sequence: TGTGCCAGCAGTTTACCGACCGGGACTAGCATTTACAATGAGCAGTTCTTC.